This entry lists 29 T cell receptor beta chains sequenced from one sample in a study of T cells in Graves' hyperthyroidism and ophthalmopathy. The source material, RNA transcripts, was used to amplify TCR beta CDR3 regions. An initial round of RT-PCR targeting the TCR CDR3 relied on the HTBI primer set. Each CDR3 protein gets one entry after TCRdb re-called the multiplex PCR reads with MiXCR. The sample has some 720,000 distinct CDR3 sequences; less than 20% are singletons. The sample comprised blood. All receptors come from a young man with Graves' hyperthyroidism.

Ten or more counts support this clonotype. This sequence joins TRBV5-1 and TRBJ2-7, with 9 bases identical to TRBD1. The germline V gene encodes CDR1 SGHRS and CDR2 YFSETQ. The CDR3 length is 14 residues. With V trimmed by 4 bases and J by 3 bases, 5 bases remained unmatched. CDR3 sequence reads: CASSLTGGDYEQYF. CDR3 DNA sequence: TGCGCCAGCAGCCTGACAGGGGGGGACTACGAGCAGTACTTC.

This chain uses TRBV7-9 with TRBJ2-3; no reliable D call. Trimming removed 5 bases at V and 1 base at J, with 13 bases between. CDR1 SEHNR and CDR2 FQNEAQ come from the germline V gene (reference sequence). This CDR3 is 15 amino acids long. The CDR3 spells CASSPGRTGTDTQYF. The CDR3 DNA follows: TGTGCCAGCAGCCCAGGACGAACTGGCACAGATACGCAGTATTTT.

Many counts were recorded for this clonotype. The chain employs TRBV28 and TRBJ1-5; D may be TRBD1 (5 bases). Germline V gene data show CDR1 as MDHEN and CDR2 as SYDVKM. Trimming left V 3 bases short and J 4 bases short, with 13 bases between. The length of the CDR3 is 15 residues. The DNA for the CDR3 is TGTGCCAGCAGTTTCGGGGGGAGGGTAAATCAGCCCCAGCATTTT. Its protein is CASSFGGRVNQPQHF.

This sequence joins TRBV4-1 and TRBJ1-2; no clear D gene. Germline lookup yields CDR1 MGHRA and CDR2 YSYEKL. Trimming pared 4 bases from V and 2 bases from J, leaving 14 bases between. This CDR3 is built from 15 residues. Here the CDR3 reads CASSPLPAQNYGYTF. CDR3 nucleotide sequence: TGCGCCAGCAGCCCCCTCCCAGCACAAAACTATGGCTACACCTTC.

The gene calls are TRBV12-3 or TRBV12-4 and TRBJ1-5, with D possibly TRBD1 on 6 matching bases. The CDR3 length is 16 residues. Deletions cut 2 bases from V and 6 bases from J, with 17 bases between. DNA of the CDR3: TGTGCCAGCAGTTTAAGGACGGGGCCAGGGGTTCAGCCCCAGCATTTT. Amino acid sequence: CASSLRTGPGVQPQHF.

The J gene is TRBJ2-7, the V gene TRBV10-3; 14 nucleotides match TRBD2. The CDR3 covers 20 residues. Germline V gene data show CDR1 as ENHRY and CDR2 as SYGVKD. Germline trimming cut 11 bases from V and 4 bases from J; bases unmatched to any gene: 25. CDR3 in amino acids: CASSGQAGTSGRERLYEQYF. In DNA, the CDR3 is TGTGCCTCTTCTGGACAGGCAGGGACTAGCGGGAGAGAGAGGTTGTACGAGCAGTACTTC.

This clonotype was counted ten times or more. V is TRBV7-3 and J is TRBJ2-7, with D tentatively TRBD2 (6 bases). This CDR3 spans 14 amino acids. Looked up from germline, CDR1 is SGHTA and CDR2 is FQGTGA. The V gene lost 5 bases and the J gene lost 6 bases, with 17 bases spanning the gap. CDR3 loop: CASSPGSGSGEQYF. CDR3 nucleotide sequence: TGTGCCAGCAGCCCGGGGTCCGGGAGCGGCGAGCAGTACTTC.

This clonotype was counted a few times. This chain connects TRBV9 to TRBJ1-2; perhaps TRBD1 as D (5 bases). CDR3 size: 16 residues. Germline lookup yields CDR1 SGDLS and CDR2 YYNGEE. V was pared by 2 bases and J by 4 bases, with 18 bases between. The CDR3 coding sequence is TGTGCCAGCAGCGTCGCGACCCAGGGACCGAGCTATGGCTACACCTTC. It specifies CASSVATQGPSYGYTF.

The CDR3 DNA is TGTGCCAGCAGCTTAAACAGGGCGCTGAACACTGAAGCTTTCTTT. This codes for CASSLNRALNTEAFF. The V gene is TRBV13, the J gene TRBJ1-1; possibly TRBD1 for D (6 bases). The CDR3 spans 15 residues. Germline V CDR1 and CDR2: PRHDT, FYEKMQ (reference sequence). Trimming removed 2 bases from V and 0 bases from J, with 10 bases in between.

This clonotype was observed many times. The chain combines TRBV20-1 with TRBJ2-7, with D unresolved. Trimming stripped 6 bases from V and 2 bases from J, with 14 bases between. This CDR3 comprises 13 residues. CDR1 DFQATT and CDR2 SNEGSKA come from the germline V gene (reference sequence). CDR3 region: CSANEARAYEQYF. The CDR3 nucleotides are TGCAGTGCCAATGAGGCTAGAGCCTACGAGCAGTACTTC.

This clonotype occurred once. The chain links TRBV4-1 to TRBJ1-1; a possible D gene is TRBD1 (6 bases). Per the germline V gene, CDR1 is MGHRA and CDR2 is YSYEKL. Trimming removed 1 base at V and 7 bases at J, with 13 bases between. CDR3 length: 14 amino acids. The CDR3 coding sequence is TGCGCCAGCAGCCAAGGATCCCTGACAGGTGAAGCTTTCTTT. This encodes CASSQGSLTGEAFF.

This clonotype occurred many times. This sequence joins TRBV2 and TRBJ1-1, with D uncertain. This CDR3 has 11 residues. The V gene's germline CDR1 is SNHLY and CDR2 FYNNEI. V was pared by 4 bases and J by 7 bases, with 7 bases between. The CDR3 coding sequence is TGTGCCAGCAGTGTTGAGGTTGAAGCTTTCTTT. Translated: CASSVEVEAFF.

This clonotype was recorded a few times. The genes are TRBV6-1 and TRBJ2-5, with 10 bases lining up with TRBD1. The CDR3 consists of 15 residues. J was trimmed by 0 bases and V by 5 bases; bases with no gene match: 3. The germline gives CDR1 MNHNS, CDR2 SASEGT. The DNA for the CDR3 is TGTGCCAGCAGTATGGACAGGGGGAACCAAGAGACCCAGTACTTC. It encodes CASSMDRGNQETQYF.

This clonotype has only a few counts. The genes are TRBV9 and TRBJ1-2; D unclear. V was trimmed by 0 bases and J by 4 bases, leaving 13 bases between them. This CDR3 comprises 15 residues. Germline V gives CDR1 SGDLS, CDR2 YYNGEE. The CDR3 region has the DNA TGTGCCAGCAGCGTAGGGACCCAGCCAAGCTATGGCTACACCTTC. This gives the protein CASSVGTQPSYGYTF.

This clonotype was counted a few times. This chain uses TRBV27 with TRBJ2-5, with 7 positions matching TRBD1. This CDR3 spans 16 amino acids. Germline V gene lookup returns CDR1 MNHEY and CDR2 SMNVEV (reference sequence). The V gene end was trimmed by 4 bases and the J gene end by 5 bases; junction bases not matched to a gene: 13. In DNA, the CDR3 is TGTGCCAGCAGTTCCATTCCGAGGGGACAGACGGAGACCCAGTACTTC. Its translation: CASSSIPRGQTETQYF.

This clonotype was counted at least ten times. The genes are TRBV11-2 and TRBJ2-5, with a tentative D call TRBD2 (5 bases). V was clipped by 5 bases and J by 2 bases, with 12 bases between them. The germline V gene encodes CDR1 SGHAT and CDR2 FQNNGV. There are 14 residues in the CDR3. The CDR3 coding sequence is TGTGCCAGCAGCCCCAGGACTCGACAAGAGACCCAGTACTTC. Encoded protein: CASSPRTRQETQYF.

This clonotype was seen only a few times. This chain uses TRBV5-1 with TRBJ2-7, with 7 bases aligning to TRBD1. Trimming cost V 0 bases and J 2 bases; bases outside gene matches: 5. Germline V lookup: CDR1 SGHRS, CDR2 YFSETQ. CDR3 length: 15 residues. CDR3 residues: CASSLAPRGTYEQYF. DNA of the CDR3: TGCGCCAGCAGCTTGGCCCCCAGGGGGACCTACGAGCAGTACTTC.

This clonotype was detected only a few times. This chain uses TRBV6-2 or TRBV6-3 with TRBJ2-7; D is unresolved. The germline gives CDR1 MNHEY, CDR2 SVGEGT. The CDR3 length is 14 residues. Trimming removed 1 base at V and 3 bases at J, with 10 bases between. The CDR3 DNA reads TGTGCCAGCAGTTACTTACCAGCGTACTACGAGCAGTACTTC. Protein: CASSYLPAYYEQYF.

The rearrangement uses TRBV7-3 and TRBJ2-1, with TRBD2 matching over 7 bases. This CDR3 comprises 15 residues. The V gene's germline CDR1 is SGHTA and CDR2 FQGTGA. After removal of 2 bases from V and 3 bases from J, the junction contained 4 bases not matched to a gene. CDR3 residues: CASSLGQRDYNEQFF. CDR3 nucleotide sequence: TGTGCCAGCAGCTTAGGGCAGCGGGACTACAATGAGCAGTTCTTC.

This clonotype was counted once. This chain links TRBV11-3 with TRBJ1-5, with 7 positions matching TRBD1. Per germline, CDR1 SGHNT and CDR2 YENEEA. The CDR3 length is 13 residues. Trimming at V came to 5 bases and at J to 5 bases, leaving 3 bases not matched to a gene. The CDR3 DNA reads as TGTGCCAGCAGCAACGACAGGGATCAGCCCCAGCATTTT. Amino acids: CASSNDRDQPQHF.

This clonotype has only a few counts. This chain links TRBV30 with TRBJ2-1; TRBD2 agrees at 14 bases. From germline, CDR1 is GTSNPN and CDR2 SVGIG (reference sequence). J was trimmed by 8 bases and V by 0 bases; bases with no gene match: 12. The CDR3 length is 18 residues. The chain's CDR3 is CAWSVVGGLAGVHDEQFF. The CDR3 DNA reads TGTGCCTGGAGTGTAGTGGGGGGACTAGCGGGAGTTCACGATGAGCAGTTCTTC.

Many counts were recorded for this clonotype. V gene TRBV3-1 combines with J gene TRBJ1-4; 8 bases match TRBD1. CDR1 LGHDT and CDR2 YNNKEL come from the germline V gene (reference sequence). There are 14 residues in the CDR3. V dropped 6 bases and J dropped 7; count of bases not matched to a gene: 7. The CDR3 DNA reads as TGTGCCAGCAGTGGACAGGGTATGGGTGAAAAACTGTTTTTT. Amino acid sequence: CASSGQGMGEKLFF.

This clonotype was seen repeatedly, ten times or more. The junction and the germline gene differ at one end; a read error may be behind it. The chain joins TRBV28 to TRBJ2-7, with TRBD2 matching over 9 bases. CDR1 MDHEN and CDR2 SYDVKM come from the germline V gene. This CDR3 has 14 residues. This CDR3 is CASTLAGDGYEQYF. In DNA, the CDR3 is TGTGCCAGCACTTTAGCGGGAGATGGGTACGAGCAGTACTTC.

This clonotype is a singleton in its sample. This chain links TRBV6-1 with TRBJ2-5, with D perhaps matching TRBD1 (6 bases). With 6 bases removed from V and 4 bases from J, the gap between germline ends came to 18 bases. The CDR3 covers 15 residues. Germline CDR1 and CDR2: MNHNS and SASEGT. The CDR3 reads CASSSGQFSRETQYF. The CDR3 DNA is TGTGCCAGCAGCTCCGGACAGTTCAGTAGAGAGACCCAGTACTTC.

The V and J genes are TRBV20-1 and TRBJ2-7, with TRBD1 matching 8 bases. J lost 7 bases, V lost 0 bases, and 14 bases had no gene match. Germline CDR1 DFQATT, CDR2 SNEGSKA (reference sequence). The CDR3 sequence is 16 residues long. The CDR3 region is CSARDPGTGDPWEQYF. The CDR3 coding sequence is TGCAGTGCTAGAGACCCCGGGACAGGTGACCCTTGGGAGCAGTACTTC.

This clonotype occurred once. V and J are TRBV4-3 and TRBJ1-5; D not resolved. This CDR3 has 14 amino acids. Germline V gene data show CDR1 as LGHNA and CDR2 as YSLEER. The germline V and J ends were trimmed by 1 base and 4 bases, with 8 bases remaining between them. CDR3 residues: CASSQVSGNQPQHF. CDR3 DNA: TGCGCCAGCAGCCAAGTCTCCGGAAATCAGCCCCAGCATTTT.

This clonotype has more than one count but fewer than ten. The chain has TRBV4-1 and TRBJ2-7; D remains ambiguous. The germline gives CDR1 MGHRA, CDR2 YSYEKL. The V end lost 0 bases, the J end lost 2 bases, and 11 bases lay between the germline ends. This CDR3 is 15 amino acids long. For the CDR3, the DNA is TGCGCCAGCAGCCAAGATCCTACTGGAACCTACGAGCAGTACTTC. Its translation: CASSQDPTGTYEQYF.

This clonotype has ten or more counts. The chain joins TRBV24-1 to TRBJ1-1, with D unclear. The V and J ends lost 6 bases and 3 bases respectively, with 13 bases between them. In germline, CDR1 is KGHDR, CDR2 SFDVKD. The CDR3 sequence is 14 residues long. The CDR3 spells CATSRVDLYTEAFF. Here the CDR3 DNA reads TGTGCCACCAGTAGGGTGGACTTGTACACTGAAGCTTTCTTT.

This clonotype occurred many times. The V gene is TRBV12-3 or TRBV12-4, the J gene TRBJ1-1; D might be TRBD1 (6 bases). The CDR3 runs to 16 residues. V lost 3 bases and J lost 5, with 19 bases in between. The CDR3 bases are TGTGCCAGCAGTTTCCGGGGGGGGGGGCCGGAGACTGAAGCTTTCTTT. Residues: CASSFRGGGPETEAFF.